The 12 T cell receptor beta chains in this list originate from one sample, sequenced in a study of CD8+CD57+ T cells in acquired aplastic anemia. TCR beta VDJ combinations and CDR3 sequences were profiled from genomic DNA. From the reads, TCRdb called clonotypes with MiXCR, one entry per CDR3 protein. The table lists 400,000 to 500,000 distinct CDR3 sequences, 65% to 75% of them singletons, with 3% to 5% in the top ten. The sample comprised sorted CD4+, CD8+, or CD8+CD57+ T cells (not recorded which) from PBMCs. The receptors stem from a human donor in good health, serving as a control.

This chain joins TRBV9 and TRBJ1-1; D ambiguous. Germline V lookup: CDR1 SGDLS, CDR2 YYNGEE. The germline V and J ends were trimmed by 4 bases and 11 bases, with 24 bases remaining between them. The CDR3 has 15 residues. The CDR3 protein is CASSLSRGVNTVAFF. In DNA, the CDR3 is TGTGCCAGCAGCTTATCCCGGGGTGTCAACACTGTCGCTTTCTTT.

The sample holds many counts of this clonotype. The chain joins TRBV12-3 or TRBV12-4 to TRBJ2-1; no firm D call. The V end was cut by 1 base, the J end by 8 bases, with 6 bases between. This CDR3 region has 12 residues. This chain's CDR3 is CASSLERDEQFF. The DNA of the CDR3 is TGTGCCAGCAGTTTAGAGCGCGATGAGCAGTTCTTC.

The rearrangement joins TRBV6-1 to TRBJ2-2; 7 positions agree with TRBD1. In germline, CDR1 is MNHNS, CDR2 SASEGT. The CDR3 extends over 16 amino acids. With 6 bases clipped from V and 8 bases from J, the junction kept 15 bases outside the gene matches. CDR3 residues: CASRGARGGATGELFF. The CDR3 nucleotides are TGTGCCAGCAGAGGTGCTCGAGGGGGCGCCACTGGGGAGCTGTTTTTT.

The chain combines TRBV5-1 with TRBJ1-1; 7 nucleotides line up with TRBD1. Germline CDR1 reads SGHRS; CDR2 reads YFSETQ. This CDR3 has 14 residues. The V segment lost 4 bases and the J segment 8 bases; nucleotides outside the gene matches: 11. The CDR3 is CASSMGQNTDEAFF. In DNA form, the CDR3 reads TGCGCCAGCAGCATGGGACAGAACACTGACGAAGCTTTCTTT.

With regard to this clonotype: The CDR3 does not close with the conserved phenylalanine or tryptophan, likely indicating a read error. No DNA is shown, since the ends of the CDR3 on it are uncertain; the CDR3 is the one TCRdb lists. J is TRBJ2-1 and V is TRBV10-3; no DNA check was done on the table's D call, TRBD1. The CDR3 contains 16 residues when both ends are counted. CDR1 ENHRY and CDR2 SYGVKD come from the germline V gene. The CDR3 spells CAISEPDRNDGYTFGS.

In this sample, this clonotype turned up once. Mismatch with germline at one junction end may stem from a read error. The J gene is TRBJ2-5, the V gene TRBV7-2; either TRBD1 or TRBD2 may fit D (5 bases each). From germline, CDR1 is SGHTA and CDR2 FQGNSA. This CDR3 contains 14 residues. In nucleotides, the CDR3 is TGTGCCAGCAGCTCCACGGACCGCGAAGGGACCAAGTACTTC. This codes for CASSSTDREGTKYF.

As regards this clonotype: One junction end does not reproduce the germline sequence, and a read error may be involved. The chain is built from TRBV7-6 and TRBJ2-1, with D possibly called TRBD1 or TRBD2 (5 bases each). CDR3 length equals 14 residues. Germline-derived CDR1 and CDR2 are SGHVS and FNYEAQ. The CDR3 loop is CASSREGLYSEQFF. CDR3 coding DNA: TGTGCCAGCAGCAGAGAGGGGCTATACAGTGAGCAGTTCTTC.

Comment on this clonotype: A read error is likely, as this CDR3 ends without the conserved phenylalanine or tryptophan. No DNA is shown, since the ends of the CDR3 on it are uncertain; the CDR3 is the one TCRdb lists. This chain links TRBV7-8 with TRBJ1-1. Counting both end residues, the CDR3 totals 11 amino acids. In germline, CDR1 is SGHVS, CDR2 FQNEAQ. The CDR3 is CASTSVADVFL.

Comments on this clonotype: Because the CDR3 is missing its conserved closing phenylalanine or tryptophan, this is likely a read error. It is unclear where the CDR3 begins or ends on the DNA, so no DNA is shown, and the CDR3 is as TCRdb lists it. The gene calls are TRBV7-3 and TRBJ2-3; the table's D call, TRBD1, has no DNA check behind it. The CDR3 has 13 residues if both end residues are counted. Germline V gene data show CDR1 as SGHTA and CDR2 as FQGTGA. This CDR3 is CASSSRRDRGPSG.

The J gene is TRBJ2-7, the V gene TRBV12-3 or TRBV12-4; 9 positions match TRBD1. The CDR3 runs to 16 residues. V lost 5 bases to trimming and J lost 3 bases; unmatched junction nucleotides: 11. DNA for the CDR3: TGTGCCAGCAGTCGCCTCTCCCGGGACAGGGTCTACGAGCAGTACTTC. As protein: CASSRLSRDRVYEQYF.

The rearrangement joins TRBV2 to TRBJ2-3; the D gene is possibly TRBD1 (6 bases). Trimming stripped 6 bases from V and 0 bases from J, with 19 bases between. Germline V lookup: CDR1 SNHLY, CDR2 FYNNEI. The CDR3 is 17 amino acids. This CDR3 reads CASSSVLGHRSTDTQYF. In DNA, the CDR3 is TGTGCCAGCAGCTCCGTGTTGGGACACCGTAGCACAGATACGCAGTATTTT.

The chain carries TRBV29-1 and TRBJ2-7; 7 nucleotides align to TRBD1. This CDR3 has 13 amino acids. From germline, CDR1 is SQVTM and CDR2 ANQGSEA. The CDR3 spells CVVDRECGYEQYF. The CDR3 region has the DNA TGCGTCGTTGACAGGGAATGTGGCTACGAGCAGTACTTC.